These 27 T cell receptor beta chains share one sample of origin, sequenced in a study of cytomegalovirus exposure and HLA in healthy donors. Primers: 60 Vbeta forward and 13 Jbeta reverse. Measured with immunoSEQ multiplex PCR; TCRdb has only the in-frame clones, and not every one. Here the sample spans under 150,000 clones, 81% being singletons. The sample taken for sequencing was PBMCs. Receptors were obtained from a man younger than 30 in good health and CMV-seronegative.

V and J are TRBV5-1 and TRBJ1-2; 7 bases map to TRBD1. The trim removed 4 bases at V and 0 bases at J, leaving 6 bases unmatched. The V gene's germline CDR1 is SGHRS and CDR2 YFSETQ. There are 15 residues in the CDR3. CDR3 amino acids: CASSPAGTANYGYTF. The CDR3 DNA reads as TGCGCCAGCAGCCCAGCTGGGACAGCTAACTATGGCTACACCTTC.

This clone was detected a few times. This sample includes further DNA sequences coding for the same CDR3. This chain joins TRBV27 and TRBJ1-2; 7 bases align to TRBD1. CDR3 size: 13 residues. Germline CDR1 and CDR2: MNHEY and SMNVEV (reference sequence). V was pared by 7 bases and J by 4 bases, with 6 bases of the junction left unmatched. The CDR3 nucleotides read TGTGCCAGCACCAATGGGACAGTCTATGGCTACACCTTC. Translated: CASTNGTVYGYTF.

V gene TRBV9 combines with J gene TRBJ1-6; TRBD1 aligns across 7 bases. From germline, CDR1 is SGDLS and CDR2 YYNGEE. V trimming: 4 bases; J trimming: 7 bases; junction bases outside the gene matches: 5. This CDR3 has 14 residues. The CDR3 sequence: CASSPSTGNSPLHF. CDR3 bases: TGTGCCAGCAGCCCTTCGACAGGGAATTCACCCCTCCACTTT.

V is TRBV6-1 and J is TRBJ2-7, with TRBD1 identical over 11 bases. Germline trimming cut 6 bases from V and 4 bases from J; bases unmatched to any gene: 5. The CDR3 covers 14 residues. Germline-derived CDR1 and CDR2 are MNHNS and SASEGT. The CDR3 DNA is TGTGCCAGCAGGCGGGACAGGGGGACGTACGAGCAGTACTTC. Translated: CASRRDRGTYEQYF.

The chain's CDR3 is CAISDGDGGQRGYTF. DNA of the CDR3: TGTGCCATCAGCGACGGAGACGGGGGGCAGAGGGGCTACACCTTC. The chain employs TRBV10-3 and TRBJ1-2, with D maybe TRBD1 (6 bases). Trimming left V 6 bases short and J 8 bases short, with 22 bases between. The germline CDR1 and CDR2 sequences are ENHRY and SYGVKD. CDR3 length equals 15 residues.

This chain connects TRBV7-9 to TRBJ2-1, with 12 positions matching TRBD2. This CDR3 is built from 14 residues. CDR1 is SEHNR and CDR2 is FQNEAQ in the germline V gene (reference sequence). Trimming removed 5 bases from V and 7 bases from J; junction bases left unmatched: 3. The CDR3 region is CASSRTSGNNEQFF. CDR3 sequence (DNA): TGTGCCAGCAGCCGGACTAGCGGGAATAATGAGCAGTTCTTC.

This clone was counted a single time. This chain connects TRBV5-4 to TRBJ1-2; 7 bases align to TRBD1. J gave up 1 base and V 4 bases, and 4 bases lay outside the gene matches. The CDR3 spans 14 residues. From germline, CDR1 is SGHNT and CDR2 YYREEE (reference sequence). CDR3 residues: CASSLRGVNYGYTF. The CDR3 DNA sequence: TGTGCCAGCAGCCTCAGGGGGGTTAACTATGGCTACACCTTC.

The chain combines TRBV11-3 with TRBJ2-1; TRBD1 agrees at 10 bases. Germline CDR1 is SGHNT and CDR2 is YENEEA. J was trimmed by 1 base and V by 1 base; bases with no gene match: 10. The CDR3 loop spans 19 amino acids. The CDR3 nucleotides read TGTGCCAGCAGCTTAGGGGGTTGGACAGGGGGAAGGTCCTACAATGAGCAGTTCTTC. It translates to CASSLGGWTGGRSYNEQFF.

The V gene is TRBV27, the J gene TRBJ2-2; D perhaps matches TRBD2 (6 bases). Deletions cut 8 bases from V and 2 bases from J, with 15 bases between. The CDR3 loop spans 15 amino acids. Germline loops: CDR1 MNHEY, CDR2 SMNVEV (reference sequence). The CDR3 here is CASYSRDFNTGELFF. For the CDR3, the DNA is TGTGCCAGCTATAGCCGGGACTTCAACACCGGGGAGCTGTTTTTT.

This clone was detected once. The J gene is TRBJ2-7, the V gene TRBV7-9, with D maybe TRBD2 (5 bases). CDR1 is SEHNR, CDR2 FQNEAQ, per germline (reference sequence). Trimming left V 2 bases short and J 1 base short, with 15 bases between. This CDR3 has 16 residues. This CDR3 reads CASSLTGIARSYEQYF. CDR3 nucleotide sequence: TGTGCCAGCAGCTTAACGGGAATCGCCCGTTCCTACGAGCAGTACTTC.

Comments on this clone: The limits of the CDR3 on the DNA are not certain, so only TCRdb's listed CDR3 is given. The rearrangement joins TRBV9 to TRBJ2-2; TRBD2, the table's D call, lacks a check against the DNA. The CDR3 length is 13 residues, termini included. Germline V CDR1 and CDR2: SGDLS, YYNGEE. The CDR3 protein is CASSSSGAGELFF.

The chain carries TRBV28 and TRBJ2-7, with 9 bases fitting TRBD1. CDR1 is MDHEN and CDR2 is SYDVKM in the germline V gene. J lost 0 bases, V lost 6 bases, and 3 bases had no gene match. The CDR3 extends over 14 amino acids. CDR3 residues: CASRRDRASYEQYF. CDR3 DNA: TGTGCCAGCAGGAGGGACAGGGCCTCCTACGAGCAGTACTTC.

There are a few counts of this clone. The genes are TRBV6-4 and TRBJ2-1, with 11 bases fitting TRBD1. The CDR3 covers 16 residues. The V and J ends lost 4 bases and 6 bases, in that order; junction bases with no gene match: 8. Per germline, CDR1 MRHNA and CDR2 SNTAGT. The CDR3 DNA reads TGTGCCAGCAGTGTATCCGGGACAGGGGGAAGCAATGAGCAGTTCTTC. As protein: CASSVSGTGGSNEQFF.

The genes are TRBV9 and TRBJ1-3; 8 positions match TRBD1. The CDR3 covers 16 residues. Germline CDR1 and CDR2: SGDLS and YYNGEE. V shed 4 bases and J 4 bases; nucleotides not matched to a gene: 10. The CDR3: CASSISTGVLGNTIYF. DNA of the CDR3: TGTGCCAGCAGCATTTCGACAGGGGTCCTCGGAAACACCATATATTTT.

This rearrangement joins TRBV6-1 to TRBJ2-5; 8 bases fit TRBD2. The better agreement between TRBJ2-7 and the DNA end casts doubt on the J call. Looked up from germline, CDR1 is MNHNS and CDR2 is SASEGT. The CDR3 runs 15 residues. In DNA, the CDR3 is TGTGCCAGCAGTGAAGCGCGGGAGGTGTACTACGAGCAGTACTTC. Protein: CASSEAREVYYEQYF.

Worth noting for this clone: Other nucleotide sequences in the sample specify the same CDR3. This chain connects TRBV2 to TRBJ1-2; no clear D gene. Germline V gene sequence: CDR1 SNHLY, CDR2 FYNNEI. The CDR3 has 12 residues. Trimming removed 5 bases from V and 3 bases from J, with 7 bases in between. In nucleotides, the CDR3 is TGTGCCAGCAGTCCCCAGGACTATGGCTACACCTTC. Translating it yields CASSPQDYGYTF.

The CDR3 bases are TGTGCCAGTAAGAGAGGACAGCCCCAGCATTTT. It codes for CASKRGQPQHF. This chain joins TRBV19 and TRBJ1-5, with D unresolved. The germline V gene has CDR1 LNHDA and CDR2 SQIVND (reference sequence). This CDR3 has 11 amino acids. Trimming stripped 7 bases from V and 7 bases from J, with 8 bases between.

The chain is built from TRBV7-9 and TRBJ1-1; D is unclear. V was cut by 5 bases and J by 3 bases, with 4 bases left in between. The CDR3 contains 11 residues. Germline CDR1 SEHNR, CDR2 FQNEAQ (reference sequence). The CDR3 reads CASSIDTEAFF. The CDR3 DNA follows: TGTGCCAGCAGCATCGACACTGAAGCTTTCTTT.

In this sample, this clone turned up once. V usage is TRBV5-4 and J usage is TRBJ2-7, with 14 bases that match TRBD2. Germline V lookup: CDR1 SGHNT, CDR2 YYREEE (reference sequence). V shed 5 bases and J 3 bases; nucleotides not matched to a gene: 13. The CDR3 is made up of 18 amino acids. The DNA for the CDR3 is TGTGCCAGCAGTCCCGGGACTAGCGGGGGCCTATCCTACTACGAGCAGTACTTC. As protein: CASSPGTSGGLSYYEQYF.

CDR3 nucleotides: TGTGCCAGTAGTACCCGACAGTATCTGAACACTGAAGCTTTCTTT. As protein: CASSTRQYLNTEAFF. J is TRBJ1-1 and V is TRBV19, with TRBD1 as a possible D gene (5 bases). In germline, CDR1 is LNHDA, CDR2 SQIVND (reference sequence). The ends were cut back, 4 bases at V and 0 bases at J, with 12 bases in the middle. This CDR3 spans 15 amino acids.

The chain links TRBV18 to TRBJ1-5; possible D gene TRBD1, 5 bases. Trimming removed 6 bases at V and 7 bases at J, with 16 bases between. Per germline, CDR1 KGHSH and CDR2 LQKENI. CDR3 length: 14 residues. The CDR3 spells CASSPGGEKQPQHF. In DNA form, the CDR3 reads TGTGCCAGCTCCCCCGGGGGAGAAAAACAGCCCCAGCATTTT.

This chain joins TRBV28 and TRBJ1-2; tentative D call: TRBD1 (6 bases). Germline CDR1 MDHEN, CDR2 SYDVKM. V dropped 0 bases and J dropped 5 bases, with 10 bases sitting between them. CDR3 length: 14 amino acids. As DNA, the CDR3 is TGTGCCAGCAGTTTATGGGGGGGGACATATGGCTACACCTTC. Protein: CASSLWGGTYGYTF.

J is TRBJ2-3 and V is TRBV5-1; 8 bases agree with TRBD1. The CDR3 covers 15 residues. Germline CDR1 SGHRS, CDR2 YFSETQ. The ends lost 5 bases at V and 4 bases at J; junction bases unmatched: 9. The CDR3 DNA is TGCGCCAGCAGAGACTACAGGGGGGCCCCAGATACGCAGTATTTT. Its translation: CASRDYRGAPDTQYF.

As concerns this clone: An end of the junction does not agree with germline; a read error may underlie this. This chain uses TRBV30 with TRBJ1-6; no clear D gene. The CDR3 is made up of 11 amino acids. Germline V gene lookup returns CDR1 GTSNPN and CDR2 SVGIG (reference sequence). CDR3 sequence (DNA): TGTGCCTACTCTAATAAGTCACCCCTCCACTTT. Translation: CAYSNKSPLHF.

The chain recombines TRBV10-3 with TRBJ1-5; tentative D call: TRBD1 (5 bases). The CDR3 runs 14 residues. Germline assignment: CDR1 ENHRY and CDR2 SYGVKD. Trimming took off 6 bases at V and 7 bases at J, with 16 bases between the two ends. In nucleotides, the CDR3 is TGTGCCATCAGCCCCGGGGGGAACGGGCAGCCCCAGCATTTT. Translation gives CAISPGGNGQPQHF.

This clone was counted a single time. The chain couples TRBV5-1 to TRBJ1-5, with D maybe TRBD1 (5 bases). This CDR3 has 15 residues. With 0 bases removed from V and 7 bases from J, the gap between germline ends came to 14 bases. Germline V CDR1 and CDR2: SGHRS, YFSETQ. The CDR3 protein is CASSLGQGRGQPQHF. The CDR3 DNA follows: TGCGCCAGCAGCTTGGGGCAGGGCCGGGGGCAGCCCCAGCATTTT.

V and J are TRBV11-2 and TRBJ2-3, with D tentatively TRBD1 (5 bases). Trimming removed 0 bases at V and 3 bases at J, with 10 bases between. The germline gives CDR1 SGHAT, CDR2 FQNNGV. The CDR3 consists of 15 residues. The CDR3 is CASSLDPRVTDTQYF. DNA of the CDR3: TGTGCCAGCAGCTTAGATCCCAGGGTGACAGATACGCAGTATTTT. Full variable domain (outside the CDR3, taken from reference TRBV11-2 and TRBJ2-3): EAGVAQSPRYKIIEKRQSVAFWCNPISGHATLYWYQQILGQGPKLLIQFQNNGVVDDSQLPKDRFSAERLKGVDSTLKIQPAKLEDSAVYLCASSLDPRVTDTQYFGPGTRLTVL.